This T cell receptor (beta chain) is drawn from a study of CXCR3-negative and CXCR3-positive naive CD8 T cells. Germline V gene sequence: CDR1 SQVTM, CDR2 ANQGSEA. CDR3 length equals 13 residues. UMI labels and 5' RACE were used to prepare the TRB cDNA libraries. TCRdb re-called the 5' RACE reads, yielding one record per CDR3 amino acid sequence without DNA. Its listing shows some 66,000 distinct CDR3 sequences. Researchers sorted 300,000 cells of each CD8+ T cell subset in triplicate. The chain combines TRBV29-1 with TRBJ2-1; the TCRdb call, TRBD2, lacks DNA for checking. Sequencing was carried out using naive CXCR3- CD8+ T cells from blood. The sample's subset: CD45RO-CCR7+CD27+CD95- naive CD8+ T cells lacking CXCR3 (TNR3-). This TCR derives from a human donor in good health. Some clones in this sample may be carry-over from other donors' samples. The CDR3 region is CSEGTSGYNEQFF.